This T cell receptor (beta chain) was retrieved from a study of CD8 T cells in Susac syndrome. With random hexamers, reverse transcription was performed on roughly 0.5 to 1 ug of RNA. TCR beta CDR3 was amplified by immunoSEQ covering 54 Vbeta and 13 Jbeta. TCRdb re-derived calls from the immunoSEQ multiplex PCR reads in MiXCR, one entry per CDR3 protein. The sample lists some 170,000 distinct CDR3 sequences; 93% were seen once. Sequencing of TCR beta covered CD8+ and CD4+ T cells obtained from blood. The TEMRA cells underwent FACS enrichment, while the CD8+ and CD4+ T cells underwent negative isolation. The CDR3 is made up of 13 amino acids. Germline assignment: CDR1 GTSNPN and CDR2 SVGIG (reference sequence). With 2 bases removed from V and 4 bases from J, the gap between germline ends came to 11 bases.

What was sequenced was CD4+ T cells from PBMCs. This sequence originates from a human donor in good health. This chain links TRBV30 with TRBJ1-1; D is possibly TRBD1 (5 bases). This chain's CDR3 is CAWSTGSPTEAFF. CDR3 sequence (DNA): TGTGCCTGGAGTACAGGTTCCCCCACTGAAGCTTTCTTT.